This entry features one TCR beta chain sequence. The CDR3 loop spans 14 amino acids. The germline CDR1 and CDR2 sequences are DFQATT and SNEGSKA (reference sequence). Germline trimming cut 5 bases from V and 2 bases from J; bases unmatched to any gene: 3. The sample is drawn from a study of T cells in Graves' hyperthyroidism and ophthalmopathy. What was amplified from RNA transcripts were TCR beta CDR3 regions. HTBI primers were employed in a first-round RT-PCR of the TCR CDR3. TCRdb processed the multiplex PCR reads anew with MiXCR; each CDR3 protein has one entry. The sample includes roughly 530,000 distinct CDR3 sequences, roughly a sixth seen only once; the top ten take approximately 18%.

The TCR originated in a woman between 18 and 29 years old with Graves' ophthalmopathy. V gene TRBV20-1 combines with J gene TRBJ2-1; 10 bases match TRBD1. Sequenced: blood. CDR3 sequence (DNA): TGCAGTGCTGGACAGGGGGAGGCCTACAATGAGCAGTTCTTC. Amino acid sequence: CSAGQGEAYNEQFF.